The rows below give T cell receptor beta chains drawn from one sample of a study of blood T cell repertoires in COVID-19. Clones were sequenced by immunoSEQ multiplex PCR, and TCRdb holds only the in-frame ones, with some missing. The table has 150,000 to 200,000 clones, nearly 90% seen once. Material for sequencing was peripheral blood. All receptors derive from a man in his sixties with active or convalescent COVID-19. The CDR3 runs from the conserved cysteine through the conserved F or W. The order of the fields is V gene, clone size, J gene, D gene, CDR3 DNA, CDR3 protein. A D gene is named only where the DNA matches it firmly. Clone size appears in some rows only: once, few, many, or a class for an expanded clone.

V: TRBV5-1
size: .
J: TRBJ2-1
D: TRBD2
DNA: TGCGCCAGCAGCTACCTTCGGGGGGTCTACAATGAGCAGTTCTTC
CDR3: CASSYLRGVYNEQFF

V: TRBV5-1
size: .
J: TRBJ2-2
D: TRBD2
DNA: TGCGCCAGCCGATTCCTAGCGGGGGACACCGGGGAGCTGTTTTTT
CDR3: CASRFLAGDTGELFF

V: TRBV2
size: .
J: TRBJ2-5
D: .
DNA: TGTGCCAGCATAGGGGGTGGTCAAGAGACCCAGTACTTC
CDR3: CASIGGGQETQYF

V: TRBV7-9
size: .
J: TRBJ1-6
D: TRBD1
DNA: TGTGCCAGCAGCTCGGGACAGGGGTTCGGTTCACCCCTCCACTTT
CDR3: CASSSGQGFGSPLHF

V: TRBV7-9
size: .
J: TRBJ2-3
D: TRBD2
DNA: TGTGCCACACCCCTGGCGGGGGACACAGATACGCAGTATTTT
CDR3: CATPLAGDTDTQYF

V: TRBV5-4
size: once
J: TRBJ2-7
D: .
DNA: TGTGCCAGCAGCTCCCCGGGTCTGGGCGAGCAGTACTTC
CDR3: CASSSPGLGEQYF

V: TRBV5-5
size: few
J: TRBJ1-1
D: TRBD1
DNA: TGTGCCAGCAGCTTGGCCGACAGGGGCACTGAAGCTTTCTTT
CDR3: CASSLADRGTEAFF

V: TRBV3-1/TRBV3-2
size: .
J: TRBJ1-2
D: TRBD1
DNA: TGTGCCAGCAGTCATTGGACAGGGGGCGTTGGCTACACCTTC
CDR3: CASSHWTGGVGYTF

V: TRBV6-4
size: .
J: TRBJ2-3
D: TRBD2
DNA: TGTGCCAGCAGTCGGGGACTAGCGGGGGATACGCAGTATTTT
CDR3: CASSRGLAGDTQYF

V: TRBV19
size: .
J: TRBJ2-2
D: .
DNA: TGTGCCAGTCGAAGGGGAGGCACCGGGGAGCTGTTTTTT
CDR3: CASRRGGTGELFF

V: TRBV4-1
size: .
J: TRBJ2-7
D: TRBD2
DNA: TGCGCCAGCAGCCTCGGGACTAGCGGGGTCTCCTACGAGCAGTACTTC
CDR3: CASSLGTSGVSYEQYF